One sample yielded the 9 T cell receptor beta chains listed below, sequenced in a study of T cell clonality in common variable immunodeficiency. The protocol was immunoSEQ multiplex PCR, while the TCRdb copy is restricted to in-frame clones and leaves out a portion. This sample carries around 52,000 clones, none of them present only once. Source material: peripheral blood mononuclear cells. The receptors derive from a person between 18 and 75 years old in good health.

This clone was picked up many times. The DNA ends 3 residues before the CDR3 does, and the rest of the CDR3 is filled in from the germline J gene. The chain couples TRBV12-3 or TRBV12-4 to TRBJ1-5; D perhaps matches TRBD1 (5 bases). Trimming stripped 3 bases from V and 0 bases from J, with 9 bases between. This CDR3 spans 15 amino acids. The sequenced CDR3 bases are TGTGCCAGCAGTTTCAGAGGGGTTAGCAATCAGCCC. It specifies CASSFRGVSNQP. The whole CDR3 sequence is CASSFRGVSNQPQHF.

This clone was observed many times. This CDR3 is CSAGAGQGGNEQFF. CDR3 DNA, as far as it was read: TGCAGTGCTGGCGCGGGACAGGGAGGGAATGAG. The gene calls are TRBV20-1 and TRBJ2-1; 9 bases match TRBD1. From the germline J gene comes the end of the CDR3, since the read stops 3 residues before it. The CDR3 totals 14 residues. Germline V gives CDR1 DFQATT, CDR2 SNEGSKA (reference sequence). V dropped 5 bases and J dropped 7; count of bases not matched to a gene: 9.

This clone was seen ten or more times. The CDR3 reads CSALRLAGVHDTQYF. Incomplete CDR3 DNA: TGCAGTGCTTTACGACTAGCGGGAGTTCACGATACG. The chain is built from TRBV20-1 and TRBJ2-3; 12 positions agree with TRBD2. The CDR3 extends 3 residues past the end of the read, so its final part is completed from the germline J gene. With 5 bases clipped from V and 6 bases from J, the junction kept 9 bases outside the gene matches. The CDR3 consists of 15 residues. CDR1 and CDR2 from the germline V gene are DFQATT and SNEGSKA (reference sequence).

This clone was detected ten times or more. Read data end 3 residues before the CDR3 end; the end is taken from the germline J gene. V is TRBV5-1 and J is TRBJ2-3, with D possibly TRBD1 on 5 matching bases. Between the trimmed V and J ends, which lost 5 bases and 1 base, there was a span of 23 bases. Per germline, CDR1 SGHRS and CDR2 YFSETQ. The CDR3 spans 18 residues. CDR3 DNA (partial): TGCGCCAGCAGTTTCAGTACAGGTTCTCACTCTGGCACAGATACG. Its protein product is CASSFSTGSHSGTDT. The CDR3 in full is CASSFSTGSHSGTDTQYF.

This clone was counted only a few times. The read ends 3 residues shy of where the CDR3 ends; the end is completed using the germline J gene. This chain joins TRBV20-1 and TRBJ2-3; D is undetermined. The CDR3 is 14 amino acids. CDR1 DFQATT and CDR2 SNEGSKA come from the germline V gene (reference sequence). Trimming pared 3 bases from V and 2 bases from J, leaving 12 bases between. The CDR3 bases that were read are TGCAGTGCTAGCCCCCTACGGGTCACAGATACG. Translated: CSASPLRVTDT. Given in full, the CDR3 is CSASPLRVTDTQYF.

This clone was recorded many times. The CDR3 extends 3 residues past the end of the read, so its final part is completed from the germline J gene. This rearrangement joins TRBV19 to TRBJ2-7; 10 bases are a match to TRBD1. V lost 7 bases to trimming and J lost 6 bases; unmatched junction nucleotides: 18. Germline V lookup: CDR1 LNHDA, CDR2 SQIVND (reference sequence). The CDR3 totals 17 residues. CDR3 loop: CASTKQPSGTGELEQYF. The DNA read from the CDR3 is TGTGCCAGTACCAAACAACCCTCCGGGACAGGGGAGCTCGAG.

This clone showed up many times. The CDR3 bases that were read are TGTGCCACCAGCAGAGATTCCGGGGAAATCGGGGAG. Its protein product is CATSRDSGEIGE. The entire CDR3 protein reads CATSRDSGEIGELFF. V usage is TRBV15 and J usage is TRBJ2-2; tentatively, D is TRBD2 (5 bases). The CDR3 end is not reached by the read, which stops 3 residues before it; the germline J gene fills it in. The germline V gene has CDR1 LNHNV and CDR2 YYDKDF (reference sequence). CDR3 size: 15 residues. Trimming pared 0 bases from V and 7 bases from J, leaving 12 bases between.

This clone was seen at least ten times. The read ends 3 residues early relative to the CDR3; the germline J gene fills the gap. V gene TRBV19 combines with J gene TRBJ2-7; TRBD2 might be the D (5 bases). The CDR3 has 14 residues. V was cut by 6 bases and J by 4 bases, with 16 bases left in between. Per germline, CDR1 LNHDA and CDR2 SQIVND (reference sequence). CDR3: CASSVPRGLYEQYF. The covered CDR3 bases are TGTGCCAGTAGCGTCCCCAGAGGGTTGTACGAG. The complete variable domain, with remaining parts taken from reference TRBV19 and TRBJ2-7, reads DGGITQSPKYLFRKEGQNVTLSCEQNLNHDAMYWYRQDPGQGLRLIYYSQIVNDFQKGDIAEGYSVSREKKESFPLTVTSAQKNPTAFYLCASSVPRGLYEQYFGPGTRLTVT.

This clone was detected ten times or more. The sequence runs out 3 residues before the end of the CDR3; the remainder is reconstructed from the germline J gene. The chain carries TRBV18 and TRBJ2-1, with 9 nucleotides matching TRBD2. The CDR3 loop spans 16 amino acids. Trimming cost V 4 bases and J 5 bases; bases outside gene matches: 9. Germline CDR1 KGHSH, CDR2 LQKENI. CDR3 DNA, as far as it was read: TGTGCCAGCTCACTTTTCGCTAGCGGGGAGGACAATGAG. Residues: CASSLFASGEDNE. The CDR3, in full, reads CASSLFASGEDNEQFF.